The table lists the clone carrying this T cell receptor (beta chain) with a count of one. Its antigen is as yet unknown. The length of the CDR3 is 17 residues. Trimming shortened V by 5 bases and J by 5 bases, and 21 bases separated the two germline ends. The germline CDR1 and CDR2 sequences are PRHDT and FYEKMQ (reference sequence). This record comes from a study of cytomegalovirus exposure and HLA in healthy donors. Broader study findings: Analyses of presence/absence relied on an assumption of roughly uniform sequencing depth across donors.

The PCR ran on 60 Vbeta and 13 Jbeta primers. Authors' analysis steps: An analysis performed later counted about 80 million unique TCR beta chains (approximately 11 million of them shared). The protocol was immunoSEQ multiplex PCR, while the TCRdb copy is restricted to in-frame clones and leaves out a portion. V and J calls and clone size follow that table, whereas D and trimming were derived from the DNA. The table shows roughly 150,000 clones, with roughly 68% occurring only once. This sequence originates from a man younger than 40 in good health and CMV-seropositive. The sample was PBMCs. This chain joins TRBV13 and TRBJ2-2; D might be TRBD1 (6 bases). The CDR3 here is CASSVRQEWTGTGELFF. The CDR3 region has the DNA TGTGCCAGCAGCGTCAGACAGGAGTGGACGGGAACCGGGGAGCTGTTTTTT.